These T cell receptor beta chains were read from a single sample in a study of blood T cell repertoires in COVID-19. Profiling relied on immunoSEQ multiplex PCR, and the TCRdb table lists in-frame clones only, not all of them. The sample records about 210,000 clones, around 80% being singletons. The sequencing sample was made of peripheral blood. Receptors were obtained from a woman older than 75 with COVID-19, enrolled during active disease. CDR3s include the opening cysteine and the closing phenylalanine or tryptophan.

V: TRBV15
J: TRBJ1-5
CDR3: CATSSDRGEAQPQHF

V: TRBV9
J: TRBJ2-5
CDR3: CASGRPGETQYF

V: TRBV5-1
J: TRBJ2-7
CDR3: CASSLGTSGSYGEQYF

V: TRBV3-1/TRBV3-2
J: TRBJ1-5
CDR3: CASSHEGNQPQHF

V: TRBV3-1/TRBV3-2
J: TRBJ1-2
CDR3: CASSIQGTLGYTF

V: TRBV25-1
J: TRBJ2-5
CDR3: CASSIEPLETQYF

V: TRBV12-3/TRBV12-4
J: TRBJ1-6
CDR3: CASSGTANSPLHF

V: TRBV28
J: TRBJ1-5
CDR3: CASSFQGNQPQHF

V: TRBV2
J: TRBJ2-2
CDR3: CASRLGGPGELFF

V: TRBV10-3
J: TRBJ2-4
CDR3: CAISEGTSGPQNIQYF

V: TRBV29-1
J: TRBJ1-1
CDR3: CSVLLVTGGWTEAFF

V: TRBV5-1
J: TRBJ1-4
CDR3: CASSLQGNEKLFF

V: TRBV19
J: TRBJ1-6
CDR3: CASSKGEANSPLHF

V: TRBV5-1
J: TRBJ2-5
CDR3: CASSKDPQGIGETQYF

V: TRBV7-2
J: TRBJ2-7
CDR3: CASSPVAGVNEQYF

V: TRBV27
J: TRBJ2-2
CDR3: CASIQSGTGVGGELFF

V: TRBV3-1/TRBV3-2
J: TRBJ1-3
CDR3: CASSPGPREGNTIYF

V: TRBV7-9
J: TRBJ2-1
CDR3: CASSFAGRNEQFF

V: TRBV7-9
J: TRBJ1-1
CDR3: CASSFGWGPTEAFF

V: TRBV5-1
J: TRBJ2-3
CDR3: CASSFSGGAGDTQYF

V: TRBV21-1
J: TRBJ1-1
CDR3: CASSKGLWGLNTEAFF

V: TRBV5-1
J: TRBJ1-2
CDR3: CASSFLGQDGYTF

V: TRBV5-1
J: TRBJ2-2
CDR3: CASSSSSGYTGELFF

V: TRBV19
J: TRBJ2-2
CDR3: CASSIWQGSNTGELFF

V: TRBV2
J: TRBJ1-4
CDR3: CASSGQGARLVLFF